Shown below are 11 T cell receptor beta chains from a single sample sequenced in a study of T cell repertoires in cytomegalovirus infection. MiXCR, applied by TCRdb to the reads, yields one record per CDR3 protein. The table lists more than 400,000 distinct CDR3 sequences, 26% of them singletons. Sequenced material: PBMCs. These receptors came from a human donor in good health (CMV status not recorded). Some clones in this sample may be carry-over from other donors' samples.

This clonotype was observed a handful of times. The chain couples TRBV7-6 to TRBJ1-6; D gene uncertain. Trimming left V 1 base short and J 8 bases short, with 9 bases between. Germline loops: CDR1 SGHVS, CDR2 FNYEAQ. This CDR3 is 14 amino acids long. In DNA form, the CDR3 reads TGTGCCAGCAGCTTAGAATTACGGGATTCACCCCTCCACTTT. Its protein product is CASSLELRDSPLHF. The whole variable domain, remainder taken from reference TRBV7-6 and TRBJ1-6, is GAGVSQSPRYKVTKRGQDVALRCDPISGHVSLYWYRQALGQGPEFLTYFNYEAQQDKSGLPNDRFSAERPEGSISTLTIQRTEQRDSAMYRCASSLELRDSPLHFGNGTRLTVT.

This clonotype was seen repeatedly, ten times or more. The V call is TRBV7-2, the J call TRBJ2-2; no firm D call. V lost 3 bases, J lost 4 bases, and 9 bases lay in between. The CDR3 is 14 residues long. CDR1 SGHTA and CDR2 FQGNSA come from the germline V gene. The DNA of the CDR3 is TGTGCCAGCAGCTTTAGCCAGGCCACCGGGGAGCTGTTTTTT. The encoded protein is CASSFSQATGELFF. Full variable domain (rest looked up from reference TRBV7-2 and TRBJ2-2): GAGVSQSPSNKVTEKGKDVELRCDPISGHTALYWYRQSLGQGLEFLIYFQGNSAPDKSGLPSDRFSAERTGGSVSTLTIQRTQQEDSAVYLCASSFSQATGELFFGEGSRLTVL.

Comments on this clonotype: This likely comes from a read error, as the CDR3 has no conserved phenylalanine or tryptophan at its end. V and J are TRBV6-6 and TRBJ2-7; 10 positions match TRBD2. This CDR3 is built from 15 residues. Looked up from germline, CDR1 is MNHNY and CDR2 is SVGAGI (reference sequence). Trimming at V came to 6 bases and at J to 2 bases, leaving 7 bases not matched to a gene. In DNA form, the CDR3 reads TGTGCCAGCAGGTCTCTAGCGGGAGTCGCCTACGAGCAGTACTCC. Amino acid sequence: CASRSLAGVAYEQYS.

The table lists this clonotype with a few counts. The chain is built from TRBV12-3 or TRBV12-4 and TRBJ2-1; D is possibly TRBD2 (5 bases). The length of the CDR3 is 15 residues. V lost 3 bases to trimming and J lost 0 bases, with 9 bases between them. The CDR3 nucleotides read TGTGCCAGCAGTTTCTCGGGAAACTCCTACAATGAGCAGTTCTTC. It yields the protein CASSFSGNSYNEQFF.

This chain links TRBV10-3 with TRBJ1-1; D unclear. Germline V gives CDR1 ENHRY, CDR2 SYGVKD. The CDR3 is 15 residues long. The V end was cut by 0 bases, the J end by 0 bases, with 8 bases between. The CDR3 sequence is CAISESAGMNTEAFF. The CDR3 DNA is TGTGCCATCAGTGAGTCTGCAGGAATGAACACTGAAGCTTTCTTT.

V is TRBV6-2 or TRBV6-3 and J is TRBJ1-2, with a tentative D call TRBD1 (6 bases). Germline CDR1 reads MNHEY; CDR2 reads SVGEGT. Trimming removed 8 bases at V and 2 bases at J, with 15 bases between. This CDR3 spans 14 amino acids. The CDR3 region is CASRQGMPNYGYTF. The CDR3 DNA reads as TGTGCCAGCCGTCAGGGGATGCCAAACTATGGCTACACCTTC.

This chain uses TRBV7-9 with TRBJ2-2; 7 nucleotides agree with TRBD2. This CDR3 region has 13 residues. Germline CDR1 and CDR2: SEHNR and FQNEAQ (reference sequence). J lost 1 base, V lost 10 bases, and 3 bases had no gene match. The CDR3 sequence: CAIKRENTGELFF. The CDR3, as DNA: TGTGCCATAAAGCGGGAGAACACCGGGGAGCTGTTTTTT.

The genes are TRBV20-1 and TRBJ1-6; D gene ambiguous. The ends were cut back, 1 base at V and 5 bases at J, with 9 bases in the middle. This CDR3 is 14 amino acids long. Germline values: CDR1 DFQATT, CDR2 SNEGSKA (reference sequence). The CDR3 nucleotides are TGCAGTGCTAGAGGAGATCTTAATAATTCACCCCTCCACTTT. It is translated as CSARGDLNNSPLHF.

This chain connects TRBV14 to TRBJ2-3; 7 positions agree with TRBD2. J was trimmed by 2 bases and V by 5 bases; bases with no gene match: 13. This CDR3 region has 17 residues. From germline, CDR1 is SGHDN and CDR2 FVKESK. This chain's CDR3 is CASSKTPGLPDTDTQYF. The CDR3 DNA reads as TGTGCCAGCAGCAAGACTCCGGGACTACCAGACACAGATACGCAGTATTTT.

This clonotype has at least ten counts. V gene TRBV7-2 combines with J gene TRBJ1-1; TRBD1 aligns across 7 bases. Germline V CDR1 and CDR2: SGHTA, FQGNSA. V gave up 6 bases and J gave up 0 bases; unmatched junction bases: 1. The CDR3 is made up of 13 amino acids. CDR3 sequence (DNA): TGTGCCAGCAGGGGACAGTTGAACACTGAAGCTTTCTTT. Translated, it gives CASRGQLNTEAFF.

V is TRBV12-5 and J is TRBJ2-1, with D perhaps given as TRBD1 or TRBD2 (5 bases each). Trimming took 7 bases from V and 15 from J, leaving 22 bases between them. The CDR3 spans 13 residues. Germline V gene sequence: CDR1 LGHNT, CDR2 FRNRAP. Here the CDR3 DNA reads TGTGCTAGTGAAAGAAACGGGGCCGCCGAACGGTTCTTC. It yields the protein CASERNGAAERFF.